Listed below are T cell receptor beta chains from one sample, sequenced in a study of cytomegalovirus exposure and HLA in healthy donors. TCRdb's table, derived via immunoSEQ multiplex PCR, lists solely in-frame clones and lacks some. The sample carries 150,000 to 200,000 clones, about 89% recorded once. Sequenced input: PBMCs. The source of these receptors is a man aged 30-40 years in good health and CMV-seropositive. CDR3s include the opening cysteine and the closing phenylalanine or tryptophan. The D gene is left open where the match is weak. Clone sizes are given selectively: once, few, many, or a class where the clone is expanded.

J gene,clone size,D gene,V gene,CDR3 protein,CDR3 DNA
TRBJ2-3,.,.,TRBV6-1,CASSSRVSDTQYF,TGTGCCAGCAGTTCGAGGGTTTCAGATACGCAGTATTTT
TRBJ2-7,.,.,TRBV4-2,CASSQDSTDEQYF,TGTGCCAGCAGCCAAGATTCGACGGACGAGCAGTACTTC
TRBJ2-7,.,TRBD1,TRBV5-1,CASNRGDVSDEQYF,TGCGCCAGTAACAGGGGCGACGTTTCTGACGAGCAGTACTTC
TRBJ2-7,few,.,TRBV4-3,CASSQDLTSSYEQYF,TGCGCCAGCAGCCAAGATTTAACCAGCTCCTACGAGCAGTACTTC
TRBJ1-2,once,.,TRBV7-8,CASTDSSYGYTF,TGTGCCAGCACCGACAGCTCCTATGGCTACACCTTC
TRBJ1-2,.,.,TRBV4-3,CASSQVRGADGYTF,TGCGCCAGCAGCCAAGTTAGGGGGGCAGACGGCTACACCTTC
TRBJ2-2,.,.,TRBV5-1,CASSFEAGGTGELFF,TGCGCCAGCAGCTTCGAGGCAGGGGGGACCGGGGAGCTGTTTTTT
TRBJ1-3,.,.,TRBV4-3,CASSQDSHFAGNTIYF,TGCGCCAGCAGCCAAGATAGTCACTTCGCTGGAAACACCATATATTTT
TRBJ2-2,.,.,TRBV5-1,CASSPREGGTGELFF,TGCGCCAGCAGCCCCCGGGAAGGGGGCACCGGGGAGCTGTTTTTT
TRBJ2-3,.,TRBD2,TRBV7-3,CASSLGPSGLGTQYF,TGTGCCAGCAGCTTAGGCCCCTCGGGACTAGGGACGCAGTATTTT
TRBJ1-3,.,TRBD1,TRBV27,CASSSGQGGPGNTIYF,TGTGCCAGCAGTTCCGGACAGGGGGGACCTGGAAACACCATATATTTT
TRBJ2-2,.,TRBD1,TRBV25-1,CASSRPGTGNTGELFF,TGTGCCAGCAGCCGCCCCGGGACAGGGAACACCGGGGAGCTGTTTTTT
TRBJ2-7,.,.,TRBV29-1,CSVEGVGTYEQYF,TGCAGCGTTGAGGGGGTCGGGACCTACGAGCAGTACTTC
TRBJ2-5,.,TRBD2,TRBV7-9,CASSPERASGDQTQYF,TGTGCCAGCAGCCCGGAGCGGGCTAGCGGAGACCAGACCCAGTACTTC
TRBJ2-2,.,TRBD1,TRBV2,CASSEDRGTTNTGELFF,TGTGCCAGCAGTGAGGACAGGGGAACTACGAACACCGGGGAGCTGTTTTTT
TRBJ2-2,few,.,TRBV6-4,CASSAGTDTGELFF,TGTGCCAGCAGTGCCGGGACGGACACCGGGGAGCTGTTTTTT
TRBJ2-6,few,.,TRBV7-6,CASSLEGTGANVLTF,TGTGCCAGCAGCTTAGAGGGGACTGGGGCCAACGTCCTGACTTTC
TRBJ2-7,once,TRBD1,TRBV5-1,CASSLRQGAEEQYF,TGCGCCAGCAGCCTACGACAGGGGGCAGAGGAGCAGTACTTC
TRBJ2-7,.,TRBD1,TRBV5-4,CASTGQGVEQYF,TGTGCCAGCACCGGACAGGGGGTGGAGCAGTACTTC
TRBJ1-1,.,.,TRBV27,CASGTDLNTEAFF,TGTGCCAGCGGCACGGACTTGAACACTGAAGCTTTCTTT
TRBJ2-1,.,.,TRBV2,CASSEVMRRGVIDEQFF,TGTGCCAGCAGTGAAGTAATGCGGAGGGGGGTTATAGATGAGCAGTTCTTC
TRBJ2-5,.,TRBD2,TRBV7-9,CASSPPGLAGPETQYF,TGTGCCAGCAGCCCCCCGGGACTAGCGGGACCAGAGACCCAGTACTTC
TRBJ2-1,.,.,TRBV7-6,CASSLGSPSYNEQFF,TGTGCCAGCAGCTTGGGCTCCCCCTCCTACAATGAGCAGTTCTTC
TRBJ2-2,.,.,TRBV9,CASSVSTGELFF,TGTGCCAGCAGCGTATCCACCGGGGAGCTGTTTTTT
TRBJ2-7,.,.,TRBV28,CASSPTPTSEQYF,TGTGCCAGCAGTCCAACTCCCACCAGCGAGCAGTACTTC
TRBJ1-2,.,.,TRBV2,CASSEKVGTYGYTF,TGTGCCAGCAGTGAAAAGGTGGGGACTTATGGCTACACCTTC
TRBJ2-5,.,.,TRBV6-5,CASSWGERAIKETQYF,TGTGCCAGCAGTTGGGGGGAGCGGGCGATAAAAGAGACCCAGTACTTC
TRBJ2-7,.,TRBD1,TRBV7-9,CASSWTGGGGEQYF,TGTGCCAGCAGCTGGACAGGTGGGGGTGGCGAGCAGTACTTC
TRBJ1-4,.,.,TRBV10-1,CASTEFPDDKEKLFF,TGCGCCAGCACGGAGTTTCCAGATGACAAAGAAAAACTGTTTTTT
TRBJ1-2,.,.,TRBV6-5,CASALGQGYYGYTF,TGTGCCAGCGCGTTGGGGCAGGGCTACTATGGCTACACCTTC
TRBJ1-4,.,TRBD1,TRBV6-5,CASSSDRGANEKLFF,TGTGCCAGCAGTTCCGACAGGGGAGCTAATGAAAAACTGTTTTTT
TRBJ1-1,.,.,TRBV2,CASSSRSGLTEAFF,TGTGCCAGCAGTTCCCGAAGTGGGTTGACTGAAGCTTTCTTT
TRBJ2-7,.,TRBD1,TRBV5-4,CASSWQGAREQYF,TGTGCCAGCAGCTGGCAGGGGGCTAGAGAGCAGTACTTC
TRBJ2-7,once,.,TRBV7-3,CASSSDLMGEQYF,TGTGCCAGCAGCTCGGACCTTATGGGGGAGCAGTACTTC
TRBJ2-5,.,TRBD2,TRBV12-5,CASGLPGPGGETQYF,TGTGCTAGTGGTTTGCCTGGGCCGGGGGGAGAGACCCAGTACTTC
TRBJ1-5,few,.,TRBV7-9,CASSLIGQPQHF,TGTGCCAGCAGCTTAATCGGTCAGCCCCAGCATTTT
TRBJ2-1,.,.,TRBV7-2,CASSLMGLNEQFF,TGTGCCAGCAGCTTAATGGGCCTGAATGAGCAGTTCTTC
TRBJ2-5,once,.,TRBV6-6,CATGWGLETQYF,TGTGCCACCGGTTGGGGGTTGGAGACCCAGTACTTC
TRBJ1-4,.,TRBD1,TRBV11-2,CASSPTGQGRSEKLFF,TGTGCCAGCAGCCCCACGGGACAGGGGAGGAGTGAAAAACTGTTTTTT
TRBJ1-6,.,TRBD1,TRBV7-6,CASSRDRGASPLHF,TGTGCCAGCAGCCGGGACAGGGGCGCTTCACCCCTCCACTTT
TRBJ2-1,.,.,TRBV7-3,CASSPKGSLYNEQFF,TGTGCCAGCAGCCCAAAGGGCAGCTTATACAATGAGCAGTTCTTC
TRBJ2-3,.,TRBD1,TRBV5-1,CASSYGQGTDTQYF,TGCGCCAGCAGCTACGGACAGGGAACAGATACGCAGTATTTT
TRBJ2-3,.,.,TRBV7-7,CASSPEGTDTQYF,TGTGCTAGCAGCCCGGAGGGGACAGATACGCAGTATTTT
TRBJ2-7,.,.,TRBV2,CASRGTWLYEQYF,TGTGCCAGCAGGGGGACATGGTTATACGAGCAGTACTTC
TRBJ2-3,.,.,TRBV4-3,CASSQDPTGAGYTDTQYF,TGCGCCAGCAGCCAAGATCCGACGGGGGCAGGTTACACAGATACGCAGTATTTT
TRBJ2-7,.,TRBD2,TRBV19,CASRRTSGNYEQYF,TGTGCCAGTAGGCGGACTAGCGGGAACTACGAGCAGTACTTC
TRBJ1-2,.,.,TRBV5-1,CASSLEPGVDLYGYTF,TGCGCCAGCAGCTTGGAGCCAGGGGTGGATCTTTATGGCTACACCTTC
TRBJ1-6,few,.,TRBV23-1,CASSPSPRGGHNSPLHF,TGCGCCAGCAGTCCCTCCCCCCGGGGCGGTCATAATTCACCCCTCCACTTT
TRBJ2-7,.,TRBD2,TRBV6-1,CASSGAGGHYEQYF,TGTGCCAGCAGTGGAGCGGGAGGGCACTACGAGCAGTACTTC
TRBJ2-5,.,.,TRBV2,CASSANRGETQYF,TGTGCCAGCAGTGCTAACAGAGGGGAGACCCAGTACTTC